At least ten counts were recorded for the clone carrying this T cell receptor beta chain. The antigen remains unidentified. Quantitative 5'-RACE was performed with molecular barcodes, and it yielded the TCR beta libraries. TCRdb redid the calling of the 5' RACE reads with MiXCR, one entry per CDR3 protein. The sample yields some 52,000 distinct CDR3 sequences, about 7.8% seen once. This specimen comes from a study of CD8 T cells in ankylosing spondylitis. Findings and caveats of the study: Blood of patients with ankylosing spondylitis appeared to be characterized by a TCR beta motif of several highly homologous variants. Disease-linked clones were found to be CD8+ and relatively rare in peripheral blood.

The CDR3 runs to 16 residues. The V gene lost 5 bases and the J gene lost 0 bases, with 15 bases spanning the gap. The germline V gene has CDR1 MNHEY and CDR2 SMNVEV (reference sequence). The V gene is TRBV27, the J gene TRBJ2-3; tentatively, D is TRBD2 (5 bases). Sequencing was done on a sample of blood, either unsorted or a sorted T cell fraction (not recorded which). This sequence originates from a female donor with ankylosing spondylitis or in good health (not recorded which). CDR3 region: CASSTTWTLSTDTQYF. The CDR3 DNA reads as TGTGCCAGCAGTACCACCTGGACTCTTAGCACAGATACGCAGTATTTT.